This T cell receptor beta chain came from a study of blood T cell repertoires in COVID-19. In the authors' workflow: Amplification with reference gene primers provided the estimates of nucleated cell counts. Measured with immunoSEQ multiplex PCR; TCRdb has only the in-frame clones, and not every one. V, J and clone size are those of that table, while D and trimming were read from the DNA. This table has about 150,000 clones, roughly 80% appearing once. CDR1 and CDR2 from the germline V gene are DFQATT and SNEGSKA (reference sequence). This CDR3 contains 14 residues. J lost 3 bases, V lost 3 bases, and 5 bases had no gene match.

The source is a man aged 55 to 69 with acute or convalescent COVID-19. The chain has TRBV20-1 and TRBJ2-3, with 8 bases fitting TRBD2. The sample consisted of peripheral blood. The CDR3 region has the DNA TGCAGTGCTAGTTTCGCGGGAGGTACAGATACGCAGTATTTT. It specifies CSASFAGGTDTQYF.